These 10 T cell receptor beta chains were all obtained from the same sample, sequenced in a study of blood T cell repertoires in COVID-19. Libraries were prepared by immunoSEQ multiplex PCR; TCRdb keeps only in-frame clonotypes and omits some of them. The profile shows over 65,000 clones, 75% to 90% of them singletons. Sequenced material: peripheral blood. The receptors shown here come from a man of 80 years or more with COVID-19, enrolled during active disease.

The rearrangement joins TRBV13 to TRBJ2-5, with D possibly matching TRBD2 (6 bases). CDR1 is PRHDT and CDR2 is FYEKMQ in the germline V gene (reference sequence). The CDR3 extends over 14 amino acids. The V end was cut by 5 bases, the J end by 1 base, with 11 bases between. CDR3 sequence reads: CASSKTSLQETQYF. CDR3 coding DNA: TGTGCCAGCAGCAAAACTAGCCTCCAAGAGACCCAGTACTTC.

The chain combines TRBV28 with TRBJ1-1, with a possible D match to TRBD1 (6 bases). Deletions cut 5 bases from V and 9 bases from J, with 10 bases between. Germline CDR1 reads MDHEN; CDR2 reads SYDVKM. The CDR3 has 11 residues. This CDR3 reads CASSHRDKAFF. The CDR3 nucleotides read TGTGCCAGCAGTCATCGGGACAAAGCTTTCTTT.

In its sample, this clone was seen a few times. The V call is TRBV6-2 or TRBV6-3, the J call TRBJ1-1, with 11 bases matching TRBD1. V lost 6 bases and J lost 5; bases outside the gene matches: 11. Germline assignment: CDR1 MNHEY and CDR2 SVGEGT. The CDR3 spans 16 residues. The CDR3 nucleotides are TGTGCCAGCAGCCCTCCCTGGGGACAGGGGGGTACTGAAGCTTTCTTT. Protein sequence: CASSPPWGQGGTEAFF.

The chain combines TRBV4-2 with TRBJ1-5, with no clear D. The V gene's germline CDR1 is LGHNA and CDR2 YNFKEQ. Trimming stripped 0 bases from V and 2 bases from J, with 5 bases between. The length of the CDR3 is 14 residues. For the CDR3, the DNA is TGTGCCAGCAGCCAAGAACAGCGCAATCAGCCCCAGCATTTT. This translates into CASSQEQRNQPQHF.

The chain joins TRBV11-3 to TRBJ2-1; 8 bases map to TRBD2. CDR1 is SGHNT and CDR2 is YENEEA in the germline V gene. With 8 bases clipped from V and 5 bases from J, the junction kept 11 bases outside the gene matches. The CDR3 is 15 residues long. In DNA form, the CDR3 reads TGTGCCAGCCAACCAGGGCGGGGGGATCACAATGAGCAGTTCTTC. Translation gives CASQPGRGDHNEQFF. The full variable domain, with the rest looked up from reference TRBV11-3 and TRBJ2-1, is EAGVVQSPRYKIIEKKQPVAFWCNPISGHNTLYWYLQNLGQGPELLIRYENEEAVDDSQLPKDRFSAERLKGVDSTLKIQPAELGDSAVYLCASQPGRGDHNEQFFGPGTRLTVL.

This chain uses TRBV21-1 with TRBJ1-5; the listed D gene, TRBD1, was not tested against the DNA. TRBV21-1 is listed as a pseudogene. The CDR3 is 16 amino acids. The CDR3 DNA reads as TGTGCCAGCAGCAATGGGGGCCAGATTAGCAATCAGCCCCAGCATTTT. It codes for CASSNGGQISNQPQHF.

V and J are TRBV9 and TRBJ1-3, with 8 nucleotides matching TRBD1. The CDR3 is 15 amino acids. The ends lost 4 bases at V and 4 bases at J; junction bases unmatched: 7. Germline V gene data show CDR1 as SGDLS and CDR2 as YYNGEE. Here the CDR3 DNA reads TGTGCCAGCAGCCAAACCGGACAGGGAGGAAACACCATATATTTT. As protein: CASSQTGQGGNTIYF.

The V gene is TRBV6-5, the J gene TRBJ1-2; weak D call: TRBD1 (6 bases). CDR1 and CDR2 (germline): MNHEY, SVGAGI. V was pared by 6 bases and J by 2 bases, with 13 bases between. The CDR3 has 14 residues. In DNA form, the CDR3 reads TGTGCCAGCAGGCCCCCGGGACAAAACTATGGCTACACCTTC. Protein: CASRPPGQNYGYTF.

The J gene is TRBJ2-7, the V gene TRBV5-1; D possibly corresponds to TRBD1 (6 bases). Trimming stripped 5 bases from V and 5 bases from J, with 14 bases between. The CDR3 loop spans 13 amino acids. From germline, CDR1 is SGHRS and CDR2 YFSETQ. The CDR3: CASRSQGFDEQYF. The CDR3 bases are TGCGCCAGCAGGTCACAGGGCTTCGACGAGCAGTACTTC.

The chain combines TRBV19 with TRBJ1-5; 12 bases are shared with TRBD1. After removal of 5 bases from V and 6 bases from J, the junction contained 8 bases not matched to a gene. Germline assignment: CDR1 LNHDA and CDR2 SQIVND (reference sequence). The CDR3 is 16 residues long. The CDR3 DNA follows: TGTGCCAGTAGTGGACCGGGACAGGGGGCAGGTCAGCCCCAGCATTTT. This gives the protein CASSGPGQGAGQPQHF. Full variable domain (remainder filled in from reference TRBV19 and TRBJ1-5): DGGITQSPKYLFRKEGQNVTLSCEQNLNHDAMYWYRQDPGQGLRLIYYSQIVNDFQKGDIAEGYSVSREKKESFPLTVTSAQKNPTAFYLCASSGPGQGAGQPQHFGDGTRLSIL.